What follows are 10 T cell receptor beta chains derived from one specimen sequenced in a study of T cell repertoires in cytomegalovirus infection. No antigen has been identified for these receptors. TCRdb recomputed calls from the reads with MiXCR, one row per CDR3 protein. The table has roughly 80,000 distinct CDR3 sequences, more than 20% seen once; the top ten hold 50%. The sample was CD8+ T cells from cultured PBMCs, taken from culture after CMV antigen stimulation. Receptors originate from a human donor in good health (CMV status not recorded). Some clones in this sample may be carry-over from other donors' samples.

This clonotype was seen ten or more times. The chain is built from TRBV28 and TRBJ1-3; D gene uncertain. V lost 6 bases and J lost 2, with 8 bases in between. The CDR3 runs to 13 residues. Looked up from germline, CDR1 is MDHEN and CDR2 is SYDVKM. The CDR3 nucleotides are TGTGCCAGCAGCCGGTCTACTGGAAACACCATATATTTT. Protein product: CASSRSTGNTIYF.

The rearrangement joins TRBV19 to TRBJ2-7, with D perhaps assigned TRBD1 or TRBD2 (5 bases each). The CDR3 has 14 amino acids. Germline V gene sequence: CDR1 LNHDA, CDR2 SQIVND (reference sequence). Trimming removed 3 bases at V and 0 bases at J, with 9 bases between. CDR3 residues: CASSMGGTSYEQYF. The CDR3 coding sequence is TGTGCCAGTAGTATGGGTGGGACCTCCTACGAGCAGTACTTC. Supplemented by reference TRBV19 and TRBJ2-7, the full variable domain reads DGGITQSPKYLFRKEGQNVTLSCEQNLNHDAMYWYRQDPGQGLRLIYYSQIVNDFQKGDIAEGYSVSREKKESFPLTVTSAQKNPTAFYLCASSMGGTSYEQYFGPGTRLTVT.

This clonotype came up many times. The chain couples TRBV3-1 to TRBJ2-1; D uncertain. This CDR3 spans 12 amino acids. CDR1 is LGHDT and CDR2 is YNNKEL in the germline V gene (reference sequence). The ends were cut back, 4 bases at V and 2 bases at J, with 3 bases in the middle. CDR3 bases: TGTGCCAGCAGCCTGGCCTACAATGAGCAGTTCTTC. Protein product: CASSLAYNEQFF.

This clonotype showed up just a few times. The genes are TRBV5-4 and TRBJ2-1, with D possibly TRBD2 on 6 matching bases. V lost 7 bases and J lost 3, with 8 bases in between. Germline CDR1 and CDR2: SGHNT and YYREEE (reference sequence). The CDR3 is 12 residues long. CDR3 nucleotides: TGTGCCAGCGATAGCGGCTACAATGAGCAGTTCTTC. Amino acid sequence: CASDSGYNEQFF.

The V call is TRBV28, the J call TRBJ1-1; unclear D gene. Germline CDR1 is MDHEN and CDR2 is SYDVKM. This CDR3 contains 13 residues. Trimming cost V 3 bases and J 5 bases, with 10 bases left between them. The CDR3 spells CASSFFRVTEAFF. The CDR3 coding sequence is TGTGCCAGCAGTTTTTTTCGTGTAACTGAAGCTTTCTTT.

The rearrangement links TRBV20-1 to TRBJ2-7; possible D gene TRBD1, 5 bases. CDR1 is DFQATT, CDR2 SNEGSKA, per germline (reference sequence). The V end was cut by 2 bases, the J end by 6 bases, with 20 bases between. The CDR3 has 15 residues. CDR3 sequence: CSARREQELSFEQYF. CDR3 bases: TGCAGTGCTAGACGCGAACAGGAGTTGTCGTTCGAGCAGTACTTC.

This clonotype was counted a few times. The chain couples TRBV28 to TRBJ2-5; D unclear. Germline-derived CDR1 and CDR2 are MDHEN and SYDVKM. The CDR3 contains 16 residues. The V and J ends lost 6 bases and 0 bases respectively, with 17 bases between them. The DNA for the CDR3 is TGTGCCAGCAGCTCACCCTCCCAAGGGTACCAAGAGACCCAGTACTTC. Its protein is CASSSPSQGYQETQYF. Variable domain in full (rest from reference TRBV28 and TRBJ2-5): DVKVTQSSRYLVKRTGEKVFLECVQDMDHENMFWYRQDPGLGLRLIYFSYDVKMKEKGDIPEGYSVSREKKERFSLILESASTNQTSMYLCASSSPSQGYQETQYFGPGTRLLVL.

A remark on this clonotype: A much larger clonotype is one base distant, so this may be a read error. This sequence joins TRBV7-8 and TRBJ2-7; D is perhaps TRBD1 (6 bases). V lost 4 bases and J 8 bases, leaving 21 bases between the germline ends. The CDR3 spans 15 residues. Germline CDR1 is SGHVS and CDR2 is FQNEAQ. The CDR3 DNA reads as TGTGCCAGCAGCTCCCCGGGACAACAGCCCGACAAGCAGTACTTC. This encodes CASSSPGQQPDKQYF.

This clonotype was observed many times. V usage is TRBV28 and J usage is TRBJ1-5; no firm D call. V lost 8 bases and J 0 bases, leaving 14 bases between the germline ends. The germline CDR1 and CDR2 sequences are MDHEN and SYDVKM. This CDR3 has 15 amino acids. The CDR3 sequence: CASQVGGYSNQPQHF. CDR3 nucleotides: TGTGCCAGCCAGGTAGGAGGATATAGCAATCAGCCCCAGCATTTT.

The chain carries TRBV28 and TRBJ2-7, with TRBD2 as a possible D gene (6 bases). Germline CDR1 MDHEN, CDR2 SYDVKM. V was clipped by 3 bases and J by 3 bases, with 18 bases between them. CDR3 length equals 16 residues. The CDR3 DNA sequence: TGTGCCAGCAGTTTGGATAAGGGCGGGAAAAGCTACGAGCAGTACTTC. Protein sequence: CASSLDKGGKSYEQYF.